This paragraph reports one T cell receptor beta chain. Data came from immunoSEQ multiplex PCR; TCRdb stores just in-frame clones and leaves some out. The sample lists fewer than 150,000 clones, 84% occurring once. V lost 4 bases, J lost 1 base, and 11 bases lay in between. CDR1 and CDR2 (germline): SGHRS, YFSETQ. The CDR3 covers 14 residues. This entry comes from a study of blood T cell repertoires in COVID-19. The J gene is TRBJ1-1, the V gene TRBV5-1; no clear D gene. Sequencing was performed on PBMCs or T cells enriched from blood (not recorded which). This sequence was found in a woman between 18 and 29 years old who had been exposed to COVID-19. CDR3 bases: TGCGCCAGCAGCCCTAGAACACCGAACACTGAAGCTTTCTTT. This codes for CASSPRTPNTEAFF.